Sequencing of this TCR beta chain was carried out in a study of beta chain features in type 1 diabetes (dated by TCRdb to the late 2010s). Background for the entire study: No differences in mean age, gender distribution, total cell number or subset yield were found between patients and healthy donors. A total of around 110,000,000 sorted cells were examined across all samples, and RNA yield correlated strongly with the number of cells per subset. In the study, recently diagnosed type 1 diabetes patients and matched healthy donors were compared on the TCRB repertoires of their sorted circulating CD4+ T cell subsets. Regulatory and stem cell-like memory subsets were obtained from only 8 patients and roughly 8 healthy donors, while naive and central memory subsets were obtained from all 28 donors. The investigation overall reported the following: Sequencing cDNA rather than genomic DNA could over-represent highly expressing activated cells, although activation and CD3 levels did not differ between groups. Type 1 diabetes patients showed a moderate but significant shortening of TCRB CDR3 length in all four CD4+ subsets. PCR may preferentially amplify shorter templates, but because patient and control samples were amplified and corrected together, any resulting skew would affect both groups equally. Fewer insertions and more nucleotide deletions at VDJ recombination sites were observed in patients with type 1 diabetes, implying thymic rearrangement abnormalities. Because small numbers of individuals were included in the HLA sub-analyses, any influence of HLA type on TCRB rearrangement was left unresolved. Naive, central memory and regulatory TCRB repertoires appeared to be more similar among patients than among healthy donors.

The High Capacity cDNA Reverse Transcription Kit was used to reverse transcribe all of the isolated RNA, meaning that expressed TCRB transcripts were what got sequenced. Naive, central memory and regulatory T cell samples underwent deep immunoSEQ sequencing, averaging about 3.57 million total reads per sample. Sorted cells were lysed in RLT buffer, and RNA was extracted using DNase-treated RNeasy Micro or Mini kits according to cell number. Each cell subset was processed on its own to prevent cross-contamination, while patient and healthy donor samples were processed together. The immunoSEQ multiplex PCR was used to amplify TCRB sequences from cDNA, generating 87-bp fragments that spanned the CDR3 region. The amplicons were sequenced using the Illumina HiSeq platform. In the paper's pipeline: Synthetic template baselines were used to correct PCR bias computationally, reads within Hamming distance 2 were collapsed together, and singletons that could not be merged were discarded. Reads were aligned to IMGT to assign V, D and J genes, CDR3 length, and insertions or deletions at six rearrangement sites. Clonotype counts were normalized to sorted cell number within each subset before computing true diversity and Gini coefficients with the tcR R package. The overlap coefficient, calculated on TCRB nucleotide sequences, was used to measure repertoire sharing. Out-of-frame TCRB sequences from naive cells were analyzed as a proxy for the pre-selection repertoire. The source is immuneACCESS, and TCRdb retained only in-frame sequences with V and J called. Part of the clones is not carried over; for the studies checked, unresolved V genes explain less than half of this, and the remainder is unexplained. D and trimming come from the DNA, and the V and J calls and clone size come from that table. The sample data list 200,000 to 300,000 clones, and about 11% of these were observed just once. The ten largest clones take up roughly 0.017% of the sample.

The germline ends are 23 bases apart after V is trimmed by 6 bases and J by 3 bases. For CDR1 and CDR2, the germline V gene lists MDHEN and SYDVKM. The CDR3 spans 17 residues, from the cysteine through the phenylalanine. Only CDR3 DNA is held: 51 bases, read in frame from base 1. Concerning this clone: Its antigen remains unidentified. No much larger clonotype is one base removed from it; base qualities were not supplied.

Each donor gave one peripheral blood draw, about 110 mL on average, collected into heparinised tubes. A BD FACSAria II and a panel including CD45RO, CCR7, CD25, CD127, CD95 and CD27 were used to sort naive, central memory, regulatory and stem cell-like memory CD4+ T cells. Purity was above 98% for every sorted population. PBMCs were isolated right away by Lymphoprep density gradient centrifugation and were stained directly, without culture. To minimize batch effects, samples were stained and sorted in pairs, one healthy donor with one patient per experiment. This clonotype was obtained from a man aged 25 to 40 with type 1 diabetes. Specimen: naive CD4+ T cells from blood. The meaning of the sample's cell subset or site label: true naive CD4+ T cells. The rearrangement joined TRBV28 to TRBJ2-5, with a tentative D gene TRBD2 over 6 matching bases. The DNA sequence follows: TGTGCCAGCAGCCACCTTCTTGGGAATAGCGGCAAAGAGACCCAGTACTTC. Its coded protein is CASSHLLGNSGKETQYF.